The T cell receptor beta chain under discussion was sequenced for a study of OX40 agonist ivuxolimab in advanced cancers. Using immunoSEQ multiplex PCR, the repertoire was profiled, and TCRdb retains in-frame clones only, with some absent. In the table there are more than 85,000 clones, about 92% of which are singletons. This CDR3 has 16 residues. The rearrangement uses TRBV12-2 and TRBJ2-7; the table names TRBD1, a call not compared with the DNA. TRBV12-2 is reported as a pseudogene. The starting material was CD4+ or CD8+ T cells sorted from blood, obtained in a trial of the OX40 agonist ivuxolimab. The sequence was obtained from an adult with an advanced solid tumor such as melanoma, head and neck, liver or kidney cancer. The CDR3 sequence: CASRRAPGTGPGEQYF. CDR3 DNA sequence: TGTGCAAGTCGCCGAGCCCCAGGGACAGGACCCGGCGAGCAGTACTTC.